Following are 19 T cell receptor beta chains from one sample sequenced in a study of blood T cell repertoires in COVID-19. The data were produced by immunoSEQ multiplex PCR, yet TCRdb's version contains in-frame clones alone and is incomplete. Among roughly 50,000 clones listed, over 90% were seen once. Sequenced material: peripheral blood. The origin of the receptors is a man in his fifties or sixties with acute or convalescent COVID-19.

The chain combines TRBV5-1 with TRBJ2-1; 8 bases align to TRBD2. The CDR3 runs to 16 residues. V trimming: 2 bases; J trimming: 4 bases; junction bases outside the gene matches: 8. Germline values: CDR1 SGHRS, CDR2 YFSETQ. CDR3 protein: CASSLTSGGGYNEQFF. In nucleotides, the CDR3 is TGCGCCAGCAGCTTAACTAGCGGAGGGGGGTACAATGAGCAGTTCTTC.

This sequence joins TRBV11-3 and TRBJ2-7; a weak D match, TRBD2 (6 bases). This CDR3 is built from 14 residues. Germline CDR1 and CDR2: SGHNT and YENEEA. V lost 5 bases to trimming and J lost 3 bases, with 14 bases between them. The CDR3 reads CASSRIRGLYEQYF. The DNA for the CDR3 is TGTGCCAGCAGCCGTATTAGGGGACTCTACGAGCAGTACTTC.

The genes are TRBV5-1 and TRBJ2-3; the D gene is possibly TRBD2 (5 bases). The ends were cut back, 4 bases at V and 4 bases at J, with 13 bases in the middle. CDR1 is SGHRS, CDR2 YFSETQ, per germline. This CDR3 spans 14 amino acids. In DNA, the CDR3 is TGCGCCAGCAGCCCTTTGGCGGGTGCAGATACGCAGTATTTT. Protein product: CASSPLAGADTQYF.

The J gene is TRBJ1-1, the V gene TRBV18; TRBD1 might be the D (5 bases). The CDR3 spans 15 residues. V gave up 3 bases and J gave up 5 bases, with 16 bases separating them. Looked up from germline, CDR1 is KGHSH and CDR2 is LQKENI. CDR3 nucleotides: TGTGCCAGCTCACCTCGAGTTGCGGGGGAAACTGAAGCTTTCTTT. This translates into CASSPRVAGETEAFF.

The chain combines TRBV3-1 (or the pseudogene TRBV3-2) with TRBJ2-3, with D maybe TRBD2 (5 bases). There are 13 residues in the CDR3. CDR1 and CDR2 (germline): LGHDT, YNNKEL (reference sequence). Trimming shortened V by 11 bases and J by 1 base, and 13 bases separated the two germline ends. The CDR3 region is CACGRSGTDTQYF. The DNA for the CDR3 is TGTGCCTGTGGCCGTAGCGGCACAGATACGCAGTATTTT.

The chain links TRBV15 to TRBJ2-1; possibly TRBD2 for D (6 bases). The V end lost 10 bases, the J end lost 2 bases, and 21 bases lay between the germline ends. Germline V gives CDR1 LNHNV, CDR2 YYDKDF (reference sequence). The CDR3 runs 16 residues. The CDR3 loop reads CASGGTNIAPYNEQFF. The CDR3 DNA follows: TGTGCCAGTGGGGGGACGAACATCGCCCCCTACAATGAGCAGTTCTTC.

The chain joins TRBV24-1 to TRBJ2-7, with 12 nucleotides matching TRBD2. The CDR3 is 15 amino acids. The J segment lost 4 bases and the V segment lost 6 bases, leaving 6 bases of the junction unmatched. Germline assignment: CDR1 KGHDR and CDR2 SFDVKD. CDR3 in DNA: TGTGCCACCAGTCCTAGCGGGAGGGCCTGGTACGAGCAGTACTTC. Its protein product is CATSPSGRAWYEQYF.

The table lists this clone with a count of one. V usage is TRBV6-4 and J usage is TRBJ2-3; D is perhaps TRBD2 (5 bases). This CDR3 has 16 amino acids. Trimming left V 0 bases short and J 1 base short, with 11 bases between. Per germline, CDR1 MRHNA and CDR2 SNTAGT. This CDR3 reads CASSDSKGSGTDTQYF. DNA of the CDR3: TGTGCCAGCAGTGACTCGAAAGGGAGCGGCACAGATACGCAGTATTTT.

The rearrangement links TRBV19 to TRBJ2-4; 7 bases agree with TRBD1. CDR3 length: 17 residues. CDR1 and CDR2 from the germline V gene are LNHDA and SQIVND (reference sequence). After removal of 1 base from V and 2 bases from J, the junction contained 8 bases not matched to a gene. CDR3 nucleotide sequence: TGTGCCAGTAGTATAGCCCCAGGGGGTATAACCAAAAACATTCAGTACTTC. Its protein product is CASSIAPGGITKNIQYF. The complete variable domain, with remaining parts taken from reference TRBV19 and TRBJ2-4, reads DGGITQSPKYLFRKEGQNVTLSCEQNLNHDAMYWYRQDPGQGLRLIYYSQIVNDFQKGDIAEGYSVSREKKESFPLTVTSAQKNPTAFYLCASSIAPGGITKNIQYFGAGTRLSVL.

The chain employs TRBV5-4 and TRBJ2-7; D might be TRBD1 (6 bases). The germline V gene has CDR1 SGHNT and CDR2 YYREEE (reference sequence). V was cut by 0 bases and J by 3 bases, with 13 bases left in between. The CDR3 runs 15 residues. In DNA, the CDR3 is TGTGCCAGCAGCTTGGGGGGGCTAGCCTTCTACGAGCAGTACTTC. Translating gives CASSLGGLAFYEQYF.

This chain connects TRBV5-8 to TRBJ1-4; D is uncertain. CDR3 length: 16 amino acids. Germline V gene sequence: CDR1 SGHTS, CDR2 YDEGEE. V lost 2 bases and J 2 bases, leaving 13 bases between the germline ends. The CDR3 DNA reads TGTGCCAGCAGCTTTCGGCTCCCGGGGACTAATGAAAAACTGTTTTTT. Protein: CASSFRLPGTNEKLFF.

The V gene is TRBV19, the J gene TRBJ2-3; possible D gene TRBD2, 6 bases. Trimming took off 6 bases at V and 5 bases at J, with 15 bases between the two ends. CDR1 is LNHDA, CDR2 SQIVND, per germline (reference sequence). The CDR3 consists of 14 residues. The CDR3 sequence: CASRDGRGGDTQYF. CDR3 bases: TGTGCCAGTAGGGACGGGAGAGGAGGAGATACGCAGTATTTT.

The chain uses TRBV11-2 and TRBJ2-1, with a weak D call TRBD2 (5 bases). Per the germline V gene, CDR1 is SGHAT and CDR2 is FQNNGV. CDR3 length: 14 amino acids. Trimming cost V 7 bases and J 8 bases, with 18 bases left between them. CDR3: CASNFRLSGDEQFF. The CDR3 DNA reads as TGTGCCAGCAACTTTCGACTCAGCGGCGATGAGCAGTTCTTC.

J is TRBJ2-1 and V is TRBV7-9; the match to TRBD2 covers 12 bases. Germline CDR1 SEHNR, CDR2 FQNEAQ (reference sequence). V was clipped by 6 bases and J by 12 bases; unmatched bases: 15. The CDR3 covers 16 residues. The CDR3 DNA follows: TGTGCCAGCAGTTTCACCGGGACTAGCGGGCCCCAGGGGCAGTTCTTC. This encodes CASSFTGTSGPQGQFF.

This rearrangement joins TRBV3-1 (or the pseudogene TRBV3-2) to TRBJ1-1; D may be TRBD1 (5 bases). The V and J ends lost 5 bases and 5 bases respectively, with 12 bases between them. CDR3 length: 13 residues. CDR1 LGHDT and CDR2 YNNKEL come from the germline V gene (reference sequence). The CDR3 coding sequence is TGTGCCAGCAGCAGGGTTGGGGCGACTGAAGCTTTCTTT. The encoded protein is CASSRVGATEAFF.

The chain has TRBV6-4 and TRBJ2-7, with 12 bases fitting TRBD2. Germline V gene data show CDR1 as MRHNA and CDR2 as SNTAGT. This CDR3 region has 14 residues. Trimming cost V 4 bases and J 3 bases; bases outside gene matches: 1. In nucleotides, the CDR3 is TGTGCCAGCAGTGCGACTAGCGGGAGCTACGAGCAGTACTTC. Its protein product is CASSATSGSYEQYF.

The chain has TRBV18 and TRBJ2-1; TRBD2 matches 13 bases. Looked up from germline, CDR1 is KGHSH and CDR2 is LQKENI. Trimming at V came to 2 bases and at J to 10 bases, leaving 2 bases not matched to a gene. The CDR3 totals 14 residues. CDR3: CASSPGLAGVEQFF. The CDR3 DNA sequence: TGTGCCAGCTCACCAGGACTAGCGGGAGTCGAGCAGTTCTTC.

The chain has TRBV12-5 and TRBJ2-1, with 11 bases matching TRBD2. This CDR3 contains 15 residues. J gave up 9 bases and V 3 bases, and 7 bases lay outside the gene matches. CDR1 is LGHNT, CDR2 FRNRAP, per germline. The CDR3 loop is CASGFALAGVGEQFF. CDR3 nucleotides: TGTGCTAGTGGTTTCGCACTAGCGGGAGTTGGTGAGCAGTTCTTC.

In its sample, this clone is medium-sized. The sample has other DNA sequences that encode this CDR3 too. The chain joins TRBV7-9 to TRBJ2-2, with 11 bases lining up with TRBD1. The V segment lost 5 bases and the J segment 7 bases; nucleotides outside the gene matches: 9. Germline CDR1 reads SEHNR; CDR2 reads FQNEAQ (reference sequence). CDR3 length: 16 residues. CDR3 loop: CASSGTGGDYVGELFF. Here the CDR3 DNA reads TGTGCCAGCAGCGGGACAGGGGGGGACTACGTCGGGGAGCTGTTTTTT. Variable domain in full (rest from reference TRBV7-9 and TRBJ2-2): DTGVSQNPRHKITKRGQNVTFRCDPISEHNRLYWYRQTLGQGPEFLTYFQNEAQLEKSRLLSDRFSAERPKGSFSTLEIQRTEQGDSAMYLCASSGTGGDYVGELFFGEGSRLTVL.